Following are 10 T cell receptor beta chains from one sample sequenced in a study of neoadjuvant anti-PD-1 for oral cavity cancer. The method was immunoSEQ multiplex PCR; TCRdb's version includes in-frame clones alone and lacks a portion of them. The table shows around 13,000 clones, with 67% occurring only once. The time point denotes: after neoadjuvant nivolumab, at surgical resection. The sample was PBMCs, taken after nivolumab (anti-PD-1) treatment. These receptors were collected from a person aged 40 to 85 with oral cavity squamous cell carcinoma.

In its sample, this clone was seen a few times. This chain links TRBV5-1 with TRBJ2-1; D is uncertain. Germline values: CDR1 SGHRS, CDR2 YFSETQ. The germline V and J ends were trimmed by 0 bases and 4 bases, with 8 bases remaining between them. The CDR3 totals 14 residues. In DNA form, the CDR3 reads TGCGCCAGCAGCTTGGAGTCACTGTACAATGAGCAGTTCTTC. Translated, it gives CASSLESLYNEQFF.

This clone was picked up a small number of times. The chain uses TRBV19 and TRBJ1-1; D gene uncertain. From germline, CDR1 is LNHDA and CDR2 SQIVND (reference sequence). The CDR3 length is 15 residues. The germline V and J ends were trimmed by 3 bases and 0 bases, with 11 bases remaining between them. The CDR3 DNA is TGTGCCAGTAGTATGAATCAGATCATGAACACTGAAGCTTTCTTT. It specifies CASSMNQIMNTEAFF.

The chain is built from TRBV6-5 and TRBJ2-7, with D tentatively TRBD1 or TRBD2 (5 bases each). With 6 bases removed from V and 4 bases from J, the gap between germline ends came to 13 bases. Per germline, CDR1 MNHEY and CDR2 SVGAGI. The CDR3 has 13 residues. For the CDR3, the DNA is TGTGCCAGCAGGGCCGGGACCGAATACGAGCAGTACTTC. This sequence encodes CASRAGTEYEQYF.

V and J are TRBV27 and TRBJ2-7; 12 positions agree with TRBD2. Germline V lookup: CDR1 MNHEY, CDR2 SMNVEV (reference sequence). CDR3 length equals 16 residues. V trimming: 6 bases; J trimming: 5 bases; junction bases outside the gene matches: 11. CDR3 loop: CASSLSPTSGSDEQYF. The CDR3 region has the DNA TGTGCCAGCAGCCTATCCCCGACTAGCGGGAGTGACGAGCAGTACTTC.

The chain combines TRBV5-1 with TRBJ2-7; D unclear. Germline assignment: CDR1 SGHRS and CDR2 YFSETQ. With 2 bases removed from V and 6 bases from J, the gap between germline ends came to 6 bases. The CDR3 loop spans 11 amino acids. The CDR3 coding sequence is TGCGCCAGCAGCTTAGGATTCGAGCAGTACTTC. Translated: CASSLGFEQYF.

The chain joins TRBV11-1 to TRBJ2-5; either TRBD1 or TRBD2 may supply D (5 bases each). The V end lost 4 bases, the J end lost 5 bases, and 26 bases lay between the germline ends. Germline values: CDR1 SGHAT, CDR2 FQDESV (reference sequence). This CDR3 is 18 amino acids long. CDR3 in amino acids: CASSSLGTRDDGWETQYF. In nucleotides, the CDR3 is TGTGCCAGCAGCTCGTTGGGTACTCGGGACGATGGGTGGGAGACCCAGTACTTC. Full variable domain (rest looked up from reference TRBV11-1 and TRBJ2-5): EAEVAQSPRYKITEKSQAVAFWCDPISGHATLYWYRQILGQGPELLVQFQDESVVDDSQLPKDRFSAERLKGVDSTLKIQPAELGDSAMYLCASSSLGTRDDGWETQYFGPGTRLLVL.

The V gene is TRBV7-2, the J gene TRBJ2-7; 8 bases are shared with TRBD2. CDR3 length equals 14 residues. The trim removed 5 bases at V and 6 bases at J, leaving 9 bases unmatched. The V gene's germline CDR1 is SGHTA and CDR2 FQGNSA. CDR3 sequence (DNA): TGTGCCAGCAGCCCCCGGGCCACTAGCGGCGAGCAGTACTTC. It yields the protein CASSPRATSGEQYF.

This CDR3 reads CASSLGVGLSQPQHF. CDR3 coding DNA: TGCGCCAGCAGCTTGGGGGTAGGGCTTAGTCAGCCCCAGCATTTT. The rearrangement links TRBV5-1 to TRBJ1-5; no firm D call. Germline CDR1 reads SGHRS; CDR2 reads YFSETQ. The CDR3 loop spans 15 amino acids. With 0 bases removed from V and 6 bases from J, the gap between germline ends came to 13 bases. Variable domain in full (rest from reference TRBV5-1 and TRBJ1-5): KAGVTQTPRYLIKTRGQQVTLSCSPISGHRSVSWYQQTPGQGLQFLFEYFSETQRNKGNFPGRFSGRQFSNSRSEMNVSTLELGDSALYLCASSLGVGLSQPQHFGDGTRLSIL.

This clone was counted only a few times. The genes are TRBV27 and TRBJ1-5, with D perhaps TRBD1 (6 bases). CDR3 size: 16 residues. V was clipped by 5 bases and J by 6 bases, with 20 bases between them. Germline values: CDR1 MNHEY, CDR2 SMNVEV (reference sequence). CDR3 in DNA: TGTGCCAGCAGTCCCTGGGAGGGGGTAGTAGGTCAGCCCCAGCATTTT. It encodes CASSPWEGVVGQPQHF.

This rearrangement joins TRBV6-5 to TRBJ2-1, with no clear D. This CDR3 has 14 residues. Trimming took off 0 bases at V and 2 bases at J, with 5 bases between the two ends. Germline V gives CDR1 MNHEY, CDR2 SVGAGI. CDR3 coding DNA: TGTGCCAGCAGTTACTCGCGGCCCTACAATGAGCAGTTCTTC. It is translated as CASSYSRPYNEQFF.